This TCR beta chain originates from a study of CDR3 diversity in severe acne. TCRdb re-derived calls from the PCR reads in MiXCR, one entry per CDR3 protein. The repertoire includes 97,000 or so distinct CDR3 sequences, about half of them detected once, and roughly an eighth sits in the top ten. This clonotype originated in a male donor with acne. The sequencing sample was made of blood.

The CDR3 is CASSQFQGPGTEAFF. CDR3 bases: TGTGCCAGCAGCCAATTCCAGGGGCCCGGCACTGAAGCTTTCTTT. V gene TRBV14 combines with J gene TRBJ1-1, with D possibly being TRBD1 (6 bases). The CDR3 runs to 15 residues. The germline gives CDR1 SGHDN, CDR2 FVKESK. Trimming took 2 bases from V and 4 from J, leaving 14 bases between them.